This entry lists 28 T cell receptor beta chains sequenced from one sample in a study of blood T cells in healthy people across ages (dated by TCRdb to the mid-2010s). Libraries were built with 5' RACE. The run used an Illumina HiSeq 2500. A second roughly 7 to 11 cycle PCR used a sample-barcoded 5' primer and a J-beta primer mix. TCRdb applied fastp at Q25 and MiXCR to the public reads, then kept only in-frame beta chains. Rows are combined by CDR3 protein, so each entry shows the most common genes and DNA. Here the sample has 660,000 or so distinct CDR3 sequences; roughly 50% occur a single time. The ten biggest clones cover over 35% of the sample. Sequencing was performed on blood. The origin of the receptors is a man aged 55 to 70 in good health.

The chain recombines TRBV13 with TRBJ2-1, with 14 bases matching TRBD2. The CDR3 extends over 16 amino acids. Germline V gene sequence: CDR1 PRHDT, CDR2 FYEKMQ (reference sequence). With 3 bases clipped from V and 7 bases from J, the junction kept 5 bases outside the gene matches. The CDR3 is CASSLSTSGGANEQFF. Here the CDR3 DNA reads TGTGCCAGCAGCTTGTCGACTAGCGGGGGGGCTAATGAGCAGTTCTTC.

The chain has TRBV7-9 and TRBJ1-1; D remains unclear. The ends were cut back, 2 bases at V and 1 base at J, with 5 bases in the middle. Germline V gene sequence: CDR1 SEHNR, CDR2 FQNEAQ (reference sequence). This CDR3 has 13 residues. CDR3 in DNA: TGTGCCAGCAGCTTAATGGGGAACACTGAAGCTTTCTTT. Translated: CASSLMGNTEAFF.

The chain combines TRBV6-2 or TRBV6-3 with TRBJ1-1; no reliable D call. CDR3 size: 13 residues. CDR1 and CDR2 from the germline V gene are MNHEY and SVGEGT. Deletions cut 7 bases from V and 5 bases from J, with 14 bases between. CDR3 DNA sequence: TGTGCCAGCACCATAAGGGTATGGACTGAAGCTTTCTTT. This translates into CASTIRVWTEAFF.

The chain is built from TRBV15 and TRBJ2-5; TRBD2 matches at 8 bases. Germline CDR1 is LNHNV and CDR2 is YYDKDF (reference sequence). V lost 5 bases to trimming and J lost 5 bases; unmatched junction nucleotides: 10. The CDR3 has 15 residues. This CDR3 is CATSARPTGGETQYF. The CDR3 DNA is TGTGCCACCAGCGCGAGACCCACGGGAGGGGAGACCCAGTACTTC.

In nucleotides, the CDR3 is TGCAGTGCTGCAACTAGCGGGGTTCGGAACGAGCAGTACTTC. Its translation: CSAATSGVRNEQYF. V usage is TRBV20-1 and J usage is TRBJ2-7, with 10 bases matching TRBD2. Losses at the gene ends were 5 bases for V and 5 bases for J; bases not matched to a gene: 9. Germline lookup yields CDR1 DFQATT and CDR2 SNEGSKA (reference sequence). The length of the CDR3 is 14 residues.

The V call is TRBV11-2, the J call TRBJ2-5; 11 bases agree with TRBD2. Losses at the gene ends were 5 bases for V and 11 bases for J; bases not matched to a gene: 13. Germline V gene lookup returns CDR1 SGHAT and CDR2 FQNNGV. The CDR3 extends over 15 amino acids. DNA for the CDR3: TGTGCCAGCAGCCCCGGGACTAGCGGAGGTAATGAGCAGTACTTC. Translated: CASSPGTSGGNEQYF.

A few counts support this clonotype. The chain uses TRBV6-2 or TRBV6-3 and TRBJ1-2; maybe TRBD1 (5 bases). Per germline, CDR1 MNHEY and CDR2 SVGEGT. This CDR3 is built from 14 residues. V was shortened by 9 bases and J by 5 bases, with 19 bases between the two germline ends. The CDR3 spells CASRRDGGPYGYTF. DNA of the CDR3: TGTGCCAGTAGACGGGACGGCGGCCCTTATGGCTACACCTTC.

The V and J genes are TRBV27 and TRBJ2-4; D gene ambiguous. Trimming left V 3 bases short and J 0 bases short, with 9 bases between. Germline-derived CDR1 and CDR2 are MNHEY and SMNVEV (reference sequence). This CDR3 is 15 amino acids long. CDR3 sequence: CASSFRLGAKNIQYF. The CDR3 DNA reads as TGTGCCAGCAGTTTTAGGCTAGGAGCCAAAAACATTCAGTACTTC.

In this sample, this clonotype turned up many times. One end of the junction does not line up with germline, which may come from a read error. The CDR3 coding sequence is TGTGCCAGCAGTTTAGAGGGGTATGGCTACACCTTC. It translates to CASSLEGYGYTF. The chain employs TRBV7-9 and TRBJ1-2; TRBD1 might be the D (5 bases). CDR1 is SEHNR and CDR2 is FQNEAQ in the germline V gene (reference sequence). This CDR3 is 12 amino acids long.

This chain uses TRBV20-1 with TRBJ1-6; possibly TRBD1 for D (5 bases). Germline values: CDR1 DFQATT, CDR2 SNEGSKA (reference sequence). V lost 5 bases, J lost 7 bases, and 12 bases lay in between. The CDR3 has 13 amino acids. The CDR3 sequence: CSAGGVANSPLHF. Here the CDR3 DNA reads TGCAGTGCTGGAGGGGTTGCAAATTCACCCCTCCACTTT.

The V and J genes are TRBV7-2 and TRBJ2-1, with TRBD2 as a possible D gene (5 bases). From germline, CDR1 is SGHTA and CDR2 FQGNSA. This CDR3 spans 16 amino acids. V gave up 0 bases and J gave up 2 bases, with 11 bases separating them. CDR3 in amino acids: CASSLAGLATYNEQFF. In DNA form, the CDR3 reads TGTGCCAGCAGCTTAGCAGGTCTAGCCACCTACAATGAGCAGTTCTTC.

The chain is built from TRBV2 and TRBJ2-5; D perhaps matches TRBD2 (7 bases). This CDR3 contains 14 residues. V was shortened by 8 bases and J by 6 bases, with 19 bases between the two germline ends. Germline lookup yields CDR1 SNHLY and CDR2 FYNNEI. The CDR3, as DNA: TGTGCCAGCGAGCAGGGGAGCGGGGTAAAGACCCAGTACTTC. It is translated as CASEQGSGVKTQYF.

V gene TRBV14 combines with J gene TRBJ2-5; the D gene is possibly TRBD1 (5 bases). Germline values: CDR1 SGHDN, CDR2 FVKESK. V lost 1 base to trimming and J lost 3 bases, with 15 bases between them. The CDR3 spans 16 residues. The CDR3 DNA follows: TGTGCCAGCAGCCAAGGGCGACGGACACCGAAAGAGACCCAGTACTTC. Translation: CASSQGRRTPKETQYF.

The chain links TRBV7-7 to TRBJ2-5; the D gene is possibly TRBD1 (6 bases). CDR1 SSHAT and CDR2 FNYEAQ come from the germline V gene (reference sequence). V was clipped by 5 bases and J by 0 bases, with 10 bases between them. This CDR3 is built from 14 residues. DNA of the CDR3: TGTGCCAGCAGCATAACAGGGTACCAAGAGACCCAGTACTTC. The encoded protein is CASSITGYQETQYF.

This clonotype has a handful of counts. This sequence joins TRBV5-1 and TRBJ2-1; unclear D gene. Germline V gene lookup returns CDR1 SGHRS and CDR2 YFSETQ. This CDR3 contains 12 residues. Trimming removed 2 bases at V and 7 bases at J, with 7 bases between. This CDR3 is CASSFPSNEQFF. For the CDR3, the DNA is TGCGCCAGCAGCTTTCCCTCAAATGAGCAGTTCTTC. The full variable domain, rest sourced from reference TRBV5-1 and TRBJ2-1, is KAGVTQTPRYLIKTRGQQVTLSCSPISGHRSVSWYQQTPGQGLQFLFEYFSETQRNKGNFPGRFSGRQFSNSRSEMNVSTLELGDSALYLCASSFPSNEQFFGPGTRLTVL.

The chain has TRBV5-1 and TRBJ2-5; 9 bases line up with TRBD1. The J call may be incorrect, as the DNA end agrees better with TRBJ2-7. The CDR3 loop spans 14 amino acids. The germline V gene has CDR1 SGHRS and CDR2 YFSETQ. The CDR3 spells CASSAGTGFDEQYF. CDR3 nucleotides: TGCGCCAGCAGCGCCGGGACAGGGTTCGACGAGCAGTACTTC.

In its sample, this clonotype was seen a few times. The chain uses TRBV20-1 and TRBJ2-7; TRBD2 matches at 8 bases. The CDR3 runs to 13 residues. V lost 4 bases and J lost 0; bases outside the gene matches: 2. Per germline, CDR1 DFQATT and CDR2 SNEGSKA (reference sequence). CDR3 coding DNA: TGCAGTGCTAATAGCGGGGACTCCTACGAGCAGTACTTC. Its translation: CSANSGDSYEQYF.

The chain links TRBV27 to TRBJ2-7; TRBD2 might be the D (6 bases). The CDR3 is 14 amino acids. The germline gives CDR1 MNHEY, CDR2 SMNVEV (reference sequence). V lost 1 base and J lost 2, with 9 bases in between. CDR3 sequence: CASSLFGGAYEQYF. The CDR3 region has the DNA TGTGCCAGCAGTTTATTCGGGGGAGCCTACGAGCAGTACTTC.

The V and J genes are TRBV28 and TRBJ2-3, with D maybe TRBD2 (6 bases). CDR1 MDHEN and CDR2 SYDVKM come from the germline V gene. V was cut by 4 bases and J by 4 bases, with 15 bases left in between. CDR3 length: 15 amino acids. DNA for the CDR3: TGTGCCAGCAGTTCTAGACTAGGTTACGCAGATACGCAGTATTTT. Amino acids: CASSSRLGYADTQYF.

V gene TRBV20-1 combines with J gene TRBJ1-4; a weak D match, TRBD1 (6 bases). V was cut by 0 bases and J by 7 bases, with 15 bases left in between. This CDR3 comprises 15 residues. From germline, CDR1 is DFQATT and CDR2 SNEGSKA (reference sequence). The CDR3 is CSARDGGGQGEKLFF. The CDR3 coding sequence is TGCAGTGCTAGAGATGGGGGGGGGCAGGGTGAAAAACTGTTTTTT.

The J gene is TRBJ2-1, the V gene TRBV3-1, with 8 bases aligning to TRBD2. This CDR3 is built from 17 residues. Germline V gene lookup returns CDR1 LGHDT and CDR2 YNNKEL (reference sequence). V lost 0 bases to trimming and J lost 4 bases; unmatched junction nucleotides: 8. CDR3 coding DNA: TGTGCCAGCAGCCAAGATCTGGTAGCGGGGAGGTACAATGAGCAGTTCTTC. This sequence encodes CASSQDLVAGRYNEQFF.

This clonotype came up a few times. The chain uses TRBV11-2 and TRBJ2-5, with TRBD1 identical over 8 bases. Germline assignment: CDR1 SGHAT and CDR2 FQNNGV. V shed 5 bases, J shed 0 bases, and the junction held 5 bases outside the gene matches. CDR3 length: 15 amino acids. CDR3 region: CASSAWTGNQETQYF. CDR3 bases: TGTGCCAGCAGCGCCTGGACAGGGAACCAAGAGACCCAGTACTTC.

The chain has TRBV29-1 and TRBJ2-5; a possible D gene is TRBD1 (5 bases). The germline V gene encodes CDR1 SQVTM and CDR2 ANQGSEA. The CDR3 totals 13 residues. Trimming took 3 bases from V and 4 from J, leaving 12 bases between them. For the CDR3, the DNA is TGCAGCGTTGATCGACAGAGAAGAGAGACCCAGTACTTC. Amino acid sequence: CSVDRQRRETQYF.

The chain combines TRBV6-2 or TRBV6-3 with TRBJ2-3; D is undetermined. The CDR3 contains 15 residues. V dropped 5 bases and J dropped 0 bases, with 12 bases sitting between them. Per germline, CDR1 MNHEY and CDR2 SVGEGT. The CDR3 here is CASSTVSSSTDTQYF. DNA for the CDR3: TGTGCCAGCAGTACGGTATCCTCCAGCACAGATACGCAGTATTTT.

In its sample, this clonotype was seen a few times. This chain links TRBV29-1 with TRBJ2-1, with D tentatively TRBD1 or TRBD2 (5 bases each). V gave up 7 bases and J gave up 7 bases, with 17 bases separating them. Germline loops: CDR1 SQVTM, CDR2 ANQGSEA. The CDR3 extends over 13 amino acids. The CDR3 nucleotides read TGCAGCGCGGCCGGGACGATGGATAATGAGCAGTTCTTC. The encoded protein is CSAAGTMDNEQFF.

The chain joins TRBV7-2 to TRBJ1-1; TRBD1 aligns across 10 bases. The V gene's germline CDR1 is SGHTA and CDR2 FQGNSA. This CDR3 spans 16 amino acids. The J segment lost 10 bases and the V segment lost 1 base, leaving 12 bases of the junction unmatched. CDR3 DNA: TGTGCCAGCAGCTTAGTTCATGGACAGGGGGTTGGTAGAGCTTTCTTT. Residues: CASSLVHGQGVGRAFF. Together with reference TRBV7-2 and TRBJ1-1, the CDR3 gives the full variable domain: GAGVSQSPSNKVTEKGKDVELRCDPISGHTALYWYRQSLGQGLEFLIYFQGNSAPDKSGLPSDRFSAERTGGSVSTLTIQRTQQEDSAVYLCASSLVHGQGVGRAFFGQGTRLTVV.

This clonotype was seen a handful of times. The chain joins TRBV20-1 to TRBJ1-4; 7 nucleotides agree with TRBD1. This CDR3 is built from 13 residues. Germline loops: CDR1 DFQATT, CDR2 SNEGSKA (reference sequence). J was trimmed by 7 bases and V by 6 bases; bases with no gene match: 8. The CDR3 sequence: CSALQGEVEKLFF. The CDR3 region has the DNA TGCAGTGCCCTTCAGGGGGAGGTTGAAAAACTGTTTTTT.

The V and J genes are TRBV20-1 and TRBJ2-7, with 12 bases matching TRBD2. Germline V gives CDR1 DFQATT, CDR2 SNEGSKA (reference sequence). CDR3 length equals 16 residues. Losses at the gene ends were 3 bases for V and 3 bases for J; bases not matched to a gene: 9. In DNA form, the CDR3 reads TGCAGTGCTAGGGGGCGTCAACTAGCGGGGGGCTACGAGCAGTACTTC. It is translated as CSARGRQLAGGYEQYF.